This section outlines one TCR beta chain sequence together with its context. Method: immunoSEQ multiplex PCR; TCRdb's copy keeps in-frame clones and lacks some. The sample lists about 70,000 clones, about three quarters occurring once. CDR1 is MNHEY, CDR2 SMNVEV, per germline (reference sequence). This CDR3 is 14 amino acids long. V shed 2 bases and J 4 bases; nucleotides not matched to a gene: 4. This sample was included in a study of blood T cell repertoires in COVID-19. The receptor's source is an elderly woman with active or convalescent COVID-19. The chain is built from TRBV27 and TRBJ1-1; TRBD1 aligns across 7 bases. The sequenced sample was peripheral blood. The CDR3 reads CASSLPGGSTEAFF. The CDR3 DNA reads TGTGCCAGCAGTTTACCAGGGGGTAGCACTGAAGCTTTCTTT.